The 18 T cell receptor beta chains given below trace back to one sample, sequenced in a study of technical replicates of blood from several donors. Assay: immunoSEQ multiplex PCR; the TCRdb copy retains only in-frame clones and omits some. This sample has tens of thousands of clones, with around 92% found just once. Source material: T cells isolated from PBMCs. These TCRs come from a human donor in good health. Some clones in this sample may be carry-over from other donors' samples.

This sequence joins TRBV10-3 and TRBJ2-1, with D possibly matching TRBD1 (5 bases). This CDR3 spans 12 amino acids. The V end was cut by 6 bases, the J end by 5 bases, with 8 bases between. Per germline, CDR1 ENHRY and CDR2 SYGVKD. The CDR3 spells CAISQGNNEQFF. CDR3 sequence (DNA): TGTGCCATCAGCCAGGGAAACAATGAGCAGTTCTTC.

The rearrangement links TRBV2 to TRBJ1-2; D might be TRBD1 (5 bases). The V gene's germline CDR1 is SNHLY and CDR2 FYNNEI. V gave up 2 bases and J gave up 7 bases, with 8 bases separating them. The CDR3 covers 12 residues. The CDR3 bases are TGTGCCAGCAGTGAACAGGGAAGTGGCTACACCTTC. Translating it yields CASSEQGSGYTF. Looking up the rest from reference TRBV2 and TRBJ1-2 gives the full variable domain: EPEVTQTPSHQVTQMGQEVILRCVPISNHLYFYWYRQILGQKVEFLVSFYNNEISEKSEIFDDQFSVERPDGSNFTLKIRSTKLEDSAMYFCASSEQGSGYTFGSGTRLTVV.

The chain is built from TRBV21-1 and TRBJ2-5; TRBD2 is taken as the D call from the table, unchecked against the DNA. TRBV21-1 is shown as a pseudogene. The CDR3 has 19 amino acids. CDR3 in amino acids: CASVILAGDRASAQETQYF. The CDR3 nucleotides read TGTGCCAGTGTGATACTAGCGGGAGATCGGGCTTCGGCTCAAGAGACCCAGTACTTC.

This chain links TRBV5-4 with TRBJ2-3; the D is unclear. The CDR3 contains 13 residues. Germline V gene sequence: CDR1 SGHNT, CDR2 YYREEE (reference sequence). Trimming removed 4 bases at V and 3 bases at J, with 9 bases between. The CDR3 DNA sequence: TGTGCCAGCAGCCTAATAGAGACAGATACGCAGTATTTT. Translation gives CASSLIETDTQYF.

The V and J genes are TRBV5-6 and TRBJ2-7; weak D call: TRBD2 (5 bases). This CDR3 is built from 15 residues. Trimming pared 3 bases from V and 2 bases from J, leaving 15 bases between. Germline CDR1 and CDR2: SGHDT and YYEEEE. CDR3 residues: CASSSTNEVPYEQYF. The CDR3 DNA sequence: TGTGCCAGCAGCTCGACTAACGAGGTCCCCTACGAGCAGTACTTC.

V and J are TRBV6-6 and TRBJ1-5, with D uncertain. CDR1 and CDR2 (germline): MNHNY, SVGAGI (reference sequence). V lost 2 bases, J lost 2 bases, and 10 bases lay in between. CDR3 size: 15 residues. CDR3 sequence reads: CASSYHDEGNQPQHF. DNA for the CDR3: TGTGCCAGCAGTTACCATGACGAGGGCAATCAGCCCCAGCATTTT.

The chain carries TRBV21-1 and TRBJ2-2; TRBD2 is the table's D call and was not checked against the DNA. TRBV21-1 represents a pseudogene. This CDR3 contains 16 residues. The CDR3 DNA reads as TGTGCCAGCAGCATAATAGCGGGAGGCCCTGCCGGGGAGCTGTTTTTT. It translates to CASSIIAGGPAGELFF.

The chain couples TRBV5-6 to TRBJ1-1; TRBD1 matches at 7 bases. The CDR3 totals 17 residues. The germline CDR1 and CDR2 sequences are SGHDT and YYEEEE. After removal of 0 bases from V and 0 bases from J, the junction contained 8 bases not matched to a gene. The CDR3 coding sequence is TGTGCCAGCAGCTTGGATATCGACAGGGTGATGAACACTGAAGCTTTCTTT. Translating gives CASSLDIDRVMNTEAFF.

The chain uses TRBV18 and TRBJ2-1; D is unclear. Trimming took 5 bases from V and 0 from J, leaving 11 bases between them. CDR1 and CDR2 (germline): KGHSH, LQKENI. This CDR3 contains 15 residues. The CDR3 DNA sequence: TGTGCCAGCTCAGAAGCGCAAAGCTCCTACAATGAGCAGTTCTTC. Residues: CASSEAQSSYNEQFF.

With regard to this clone: At the DNA level, this CDR3 is encoded by other sequences in the same sample as well. This rearrangement joins TRBV7-9 to TRBJ2-7; no clear D gene. V was clipped by 1 base and J by 1 base, with 5 bases between them. The CDR3 totals 13 residues. Germline CDR1 SEHNR, CDR2 FQNEAQ (reference sequence). CDR3: CASSLGLSYEQYF. CDR3 bases: TGTGCCAGCAGCTTAGGACTTTCCTACGAGCAGTACTTC.

This chain links TRBV7-2 with TRBJ1-1, with a tentative D call TRBD1 (6 bases). Germline values: CDR1 SGHTA, CDR2 FQGNSA. This CDR3 region has 14 residues. The germline V and J ends were trimmed by 5 bases and 4 bases, with 14 bases remaining between them. CDR3 loop: CASSQGHLGTEAFF. CDR3 sequence (DNA): TGTGCCAGCAGCCAGGGACACCTGGGCACTGAAGCTTTCTTT.

This rearrangement joins TRBV5-1 to TRBJ2-1; D might be TRBD1 (6 bases). V lost 4 bases to trimming and J lost 9 bases, with 23 bases between them. The CDR3 length is 16 residues. From germline, CDR1 is SGHRS and CDR2 YFSETQ. CDR3 loop: CASSPGLLSQGTEQFF. DNA of the CDR3: TGCGCCAGCAGCCCGGGGTTGCTCTCACAGGGAACTGAGCAGTTCTTC.

The V and J genes are TRBV5-1 and TRBJ2-7, with 11 bases that match TRBD2. The CDR3 is 15 amino acids. The ends lost 4 bases at V and 0 bases at J; junction bases unmatched: 3. CDR1 is SGHRS, CDR2 YFSETQ, per germline. CDR3 in amino acids: CASSEGLADSYEQYF. The CDR3 DNA is TGCGCCAGCAGCGAGGGACTAGCGGACTCCTACGAGCAGTACTTC.

V and J are TRBV28 and TRBJ2-3, with 10 positions matching TRBD2. V trimming: 3 bases; J trimming: 5 bases; junction bases outside the gene matches: 8. Germline values: CDR1 MDHEN, CDR2 SYDVKM. The CDR3 sequence is 16 residues long. The CDR3 sequence: CASSFPPSGSRDTQYF. In nucleotides, the CDR3 is TGTGCCAGCAGTTTCCCACCTAGCGGGAGTAGAGATACGCAGTATTTT.

The V and J genes are TRBV18 and TRBJ1-5; TRBD1 is a possible D gene (6 bases). Trimming left V 5 bases short and J 5 bases short, with 10 bases between. Germline lookup yields CDR1 KGHSH and CDR2 LQKENI. This CDR3 region has 13 residues. CDR3 protein: CASSSRQDQPQHF. In nucleotides, the CDR3 is TGTGCCAGCTCATCTCGACAGGATCAGCCCCAGCATTTT. Combining the CDR3 with reference TRBV18 and TRBJ1-5 gives the whole variable domain NAGVMQNPRHLVRRRGQEARLRCSPMKGHSHVYWYRQLPEEGLKFMVYLQKENIIDESGMPKERFSAEFPKEGPSILRIQQVVRGDSAAYFCASSSRQDQPQHFGDGTRLSIL.

The V call is TRBV19, the J call TRBJ2-7; D unclear. Trimming took 6 bases from V and 5 from J, leaving 20 bases between them. The CDR3 has 15 amino acids. The V gene's germline CDR1 is LNHDA and CDR2 SQIVND (reference sequence). As DNA, the CDR3 is TGTGCCAGTAGGACCCTGACTCTATCGTCCCACGAGCAGTACTTC. Amino acid sequence: CASRTLTLSSHEQYF.

The chain couples TRBV5-4 to TRBJ2-7, with 10 bases that match TRBD2. The CDR3 has 14 residues. Germline V gene data show CDR1 as SGHNT and CDR2 as YYREEE (reference sequence). V lost 0 bases, J lost 4 bases, and 1 base stayed unmatched. The CDR3 nucleotides read TGTGCCAGCAGCTTGGGGACTAGCGGATACGAGCAGTACTTC. It codes for CASSLGTSGYEQYF.

The chain links TRBV10-3 to TRBJ2-7; the D gene is possibly TRBD2 (6 bases). V dropped 10 bases and J dropped 2 bases, with 12 bases sitting between them. CDR1 and CDR2 from the germline V gene are ENHRY and SYGVKD. CDR3 length: 12 amino acids. The CDR3 DNA is TGTGCCACCTCGGGAGCGACCTACGAGCAGTACTTC. Protein sequence: CATSGATYEQYF.